This T cell receptor beta chain was retrieved from a study of beta chain features in type 1 diabetes. The investigators reverse transcribed all of the isolated RNA, so they sequenced expressed TCRB transcripts. Profiled with immunoSEQ multiplex PCR; TCRdb holds only in-frame clones, not every one. The sample lists about 620,000 clones, less than 20% occurring once. Germline-derived CDR1 and CDR2 are SGDLS and YYNGEE. The CDR3 is 16 amino acids. Between the trimmed V and J ends, which lost 0 bases and 4 bases, there was a span of 15 bases. This clone was counted a few times. Sequencing used naive CD4+ T cells from blood. This clonotype was obtained from a young man in good health. V usage is TRBV9 and J usage is TRBJ2-3, with D possibly TRBD1 on 6 matching bases. The CDR3 sequence is CASSVDGHPGADTQYF. As DNA, the CDR3 is TGTGCCAGCAGCGTAGACGGTCACCCAGGGGCAGATACGCAGTATTTT.